This T cell receptor (beta chain) emerged from a study of blood T cell repertoires in COVID-19. The overall study: Italy, Spain and the United States were the sources of the convalescent and acute COVID-19 samples. PBMCs, B-cell-depleted T cells, or T cells were the source of the cDNA or gDNA that made up the material.

Original methodology: The assay estimated nucleated cells by amplifying reference gene primers. Profiling relied on immunoSEQ multiplex PCR, and the TCRdb table lists in-frame clones only, not all of them. V, J and clone size are those of that table, while D and trimming were read from the DNA. The data show 150,000 to 200,000 clones, about 80% seen once. The CDR3 is 16 amino acids. The germline gives CDR1 SGHRS, CDR2 YFSETQ. Germline trimming cut 5 bases from V and 2 bases from J; bases unmatched to any gene: 9. The chain carries TRBV5-1 and TRBJ2-1; TRBD1 aligns across 8 bases. The sequence came from a woman of 80 years or more with acute or convalescent COVID-19. Sequenced material: peripheral blood. CDR3 DNA sequence: TGCGCCAGCAGTCTTGCACCGGGACAGGCCTACAATGAGCAGTTCTTC. Translation gives CASSLAPGQAYNEQFF.